This T cell receptor (beta chain) derives from a study of T cells in Graves' hyperthyroidism and ophthalmopathy. The study, taken as a whole, reports: A 13 V-J model separated ophthalmopathy from stable hyperthyroidism.

In its sample, this clonotype was seen once. Antigen specificity is unknown. The CDR3 is made up of 14 amino acids. The V end was cut by 1 base, the J end by 6 bases, with 9 bases between. CDR1 and CDR2 (germline): SEHNR, FQNEAQ (reference sequence). Investigators excluded patients with uncontrolled infection, other autoimmune disease, pregnancy or lactation. What was amplified from RNA transcripts were TCR beta CDR3 regions. When the TCR CDR3 underwent first-round RT-PCR, the HTBI primer set was used. TCRdb re-called the multiplex PCR reads with MiXCR, one entry per CDR3 protein. In the table there are roughly 500,000 distinct CDR3 sequences, 46% of which are singletons.

Source material: peripheral blood or thyroid tissue (not recorded which). V and J are TRBV7-9 and TRBJ1-4, with D perhaps matching TRBD1 (5 bases). The sequence came from an adult woman with Graves' disease, either hyperthyroidism or ophthalmopathy (not recorded which). CDR3 nucleotide sequence: TGTGCCAGCAGCTTAGGAGGGGTTTATGAAAAACTGTTTTTT. Translating gives CASSLGGVYEKLFF.